One and the same sample provided the 25 T cell receptor beta chains below, sequenced in a study of T cell repertoires in cytomegalovirus infection. MiXCR, applied by TCRdb to the reads, yields one record per CDR3 protein. The sample records around 530,000 distinct CDR3 sequences, about 26% being singletons. Sequenced sample: PBMCs. Receptor source: a human donor in good health (CMV status not recorded). Some clones in this sample may be carry-over from other donors' samples.

This clonotype was seen only a few times. CDR3 bases: TGTGCCAGCAGTTTACTGAACCGACCTGAAGCTTTCTTT. Translating gives CASSLLNRPEAFF. The chain is built from TRBV12-3 or TRBV12-4 and TRBJ1-1, with D unclear. There are 13 residues in the CDR3. V lost 2 bases and J 6 bases, leaving 10 bases between the germline ends.

This clonotype was picked up a small number of times. The rearrangement joins TRBV28 to TRBJ1-2; no clear D gene. The CDR3 has 15 residues. The germline gives CDR1 MDHEN, CDR2 SYDVKM. With 2 bases removed from V and 4 bases from J, the gap between germline ends came to 14 bases. The CDR3 loop reads CASSLNPGGGYGYTF. Written as DNA, the CDR3 is TGTGCCAGCAGTTTAAATCCGGGAGGAGGCTATGGCTACACCTTC.

The chain has TRBV5-1 and TRBJ1-3; no reliable D call. Trimming removed 4 bases from V and 0 bases from J, with 14 bases in between. Germline V gene lookup returns CDR1 SGHRS and CDR2 YFSETQ. CDR3 size: 16 residues. Here the CDR3 DNA reads TGCGCCAGCAGCACCCCGACCGACGCCTCTGGAAACACCATATATTTT. This gives the protein CASSTPTDASGNTIYF.

This clonotype was observed a handful of times. The chain recombines TRBV28 with TRBJ2-1, with 11 bases identical to TRBD2. Germline V gives CDR1 MDHEN, CDR2 SYDVKM. The CDR3 runs to 15 residues. Trimming removed 6 bases from V and 6 bases from J; junction bases left unmatched: 7. The CDR3 spells CASRATSGRVNEQFF. In DNA, the CDR3 is TGTGCCAGCAGAGCAACTAGCGGGAGAGTCAATGAGCAGTTCTTC.

This clonotype showed up many times. The V and J genes are TRBV7-2 and TRBJ2-2; D gene unclear. The CDR3 sequence is 18 residues long. The germline V gene has CDR1 SGHTA and CDR2 FQGNSA. V lost 3 bases and J 1 base, leaving 18 bases between the germline ends. The CDR3 DNA sequence: TGTGCCAGCAGCTTCCGACCCTCTAATTACCTGAACACCGGGGAGCTGTTTTTT. Protein product: CASSFRPSNYLNTGELFF.

The chain employs TRBV7-6 and TRBJ1-5; 7 positions agree with TRBD1. CDR3 size: 13 residues. The V gene's germline CDR1 is SGHVS and CDR2 FNYEAQ. V was pared by 1 base and J by 7 bases, with 1 base of the junction left unmatched. This chain's CDR3 is CASSLGRGQPQHF. The CDR3 DNA follows: TGTGCCAGCAGCTTAGGCAGGGGGCAGCCCCAGCATTTT.

This rearrangement joins TRBV19 to TRBJ2-1; 7 nucleotides match TRBD2. The CDR3 consists of 15 residues. V gave up 10 bases and J gave up 4 bases; unmatched junction bases: 13. Germline-derived CDR1 and CDR2 are LNHDA and SQIVND (reference sequence). The CDR3 is CATLITAGLYNEQFF. The CDR3 coding sequence is TGTGCCACCTTGATAACAGCGGGACTATACAATGAGCAGTTCTTC. Based on the CDR3 plus reference TRBV19 and TRBJ2-1, the full variable domain is DGGITQSPKYLFRKEGQNVTLSCEQNLNHDAMYWYRQDPGQGLRLIYYSQIVNDFQKGDIAEGYSVSREKKESFPLTVTSAQKNPTAFYLCATLITAGLYNEQFFGPGTRLTVL.

This clonotype appeared a few times. The CDR3, as DNA: TGTGCCAGCAGTTTATCGAAACCGGCTAGCGGGAGGGGAGCCCAGTACTTC. This translates into CASSLSKPASGRGAQYF. The chain employs TRBV27 and TRBJ2-5; TRBD2 matches 12 bases. Germline V gives CDR1 MNHEY, CDR2 SMNVEV (reference sequence). This CDR3 comprises 17 residues. Trimming at V came to 0 bases and at J to 9 bases, leaving 11 bases not matched to a gene.

This clonotype was counted only a few times. This chain links TRBV4-1 with TRBJ2-7, with D perhaps matching TRBD1 (5 bases). The CDR3 is 16 residues long. Trimming removed 3 bases from V and 0 bases from J, with 15 bases in between. Germline-derived CDR1 and CDR2 are MGHRA and YSYEKL. The CDR3 sequence is CASSQVDNTYSYEQYF. DNA of the CDR3: TGCGCCAGCAGCCAGGTGGACAATACCTACTCCTACGAGCAGTACTTC.

This clonotype occurred a few times. The chain joins TRBV19 to TRBJ2-7; D perhaps matches TRBD1 (6 bases). This CDR3 comprises 14 residues. Trimming removed 8 bases from V and 5 bases from J, with 19 bases in between. Germline V gene sequence: CDR1 LNHDA, CDR2 SQIVND (reference sequence). This CDR3 is CASDPGHQDDEQYF. CDR3 DNA sequence: TGTGCCAGTGATCCGGGACACCAGGATGACGAGCAGTACTTC.

This clonotype was seen a handful of times. This chain connects TRBV6-2 or TRBV6-3 to TRBJ2-5; TRBD2 matches 11 bases. Germline V gives CDR1 MNHEY, CDR2 SVGEGT. With V trimmed by 9 bases and J by 7 bases, 13 bases remained unmatched. The CDR3 has 15 residues. CDR3 loop: CASTQTSGTLGTQYF. In DNA, the CDR3 is TGTGCCAGTACCCAGACTAGCGGGACTCTGGGGACCCAGTACTTC.

The chain has TRBV28 and TRBJ2-1; tentative D call: TRBD1 (6 bases). V lost 3 bases and J lost 0, with 9 bases in between. Germline values: CDR1 MDHEN, CDR2 SYDVKM. The CDR3 consists of 15 residues. CDR3 coding DNA: TGTGCCAGCAGTTTCGGACAGCTCTCCTACAATGAGCAGTTCTTC. It is translated as CASSFGQLSYNEQFF.

This clonotype turned up a few times. This chain joins TRBV6-5 and TRBJ1-5; D is ambiguous. Germline V gene lookup returns CDR1 MNHEY and CDR2 SVGAGI. V lost 4 bases and J lost 0, with 10 bases in between. The CDR3 consists of 15 residues. Here the CDR3 DNA reads TGTGCCAGCAGTTCTACGATGTATAGCAATCAGCCCCAGCATTTT. It codes for CASSSTMYSNQPQHF.

This clonotype showed up many times. The rearrangement uses TRBV7-2 and TRBJ2-3; tentative D call: TRBD2 (5 bases). The CDR3 is made up of 15 amino acids. Trimming removed 2 bases from V and 5 bases from J, with 14 bases in between. Germline lookup yields CDR1 SGHTA and CDR2 FQGNSA. The DNA of the CDR3 is TGTGCCAGCAGCTTATTCCCCAGACGGGAAGATACGCAGTATTTT. Amino acids: CASSLFPRREDTQYF.

The sample holds many counts of this clonotype. The genes are TRBV7-2 and TRBJ1-6; D uncertain. This CDR3 spans 11 amino acids. CDR1 and CDR2 from the germline V gene are SGHTA and FQGNSA. Trimming cost V 5 bases and J 15 bases, with 11 bases left between them. For the CDR3, the DNA is TGTGCCAGCAGCCCCCTTTACCGCCTCCACTTT. It specifies CASSPLYRLHF.

As to this clonotype: This may stem from a read error, because a much larger clone lies one nucleotide away. This rearrangement joins TRBV7-2 to TRBJ2-5, with D perhaps matching TRBD1 (6 bases). The V end was cut by 4 bases, the J end by 4 bases, with 13 bases between. This CDR3 is 14 amino acids long. CDR1 is SGHTA and CDR2 is FQGNSA in the germline V gene. CDR3 nucleotides: TGTGCCAGCAGCTCGGACAGTAACGGAGAGACCCAGTACTTC. It specifies CASSSDSNGETQYF.

V and J are TRBV28 and TRBJ1-1; D is unresolved. The CDR3 totals 12 residues. Germline loops: CDR1 MDHEN, CDR2 SYDVKM. V gave up 9 bases and J gave up 0 bases, with 8 bases separating them. The CDR3 coding sequence is TGTGCCAGTAAAGTCCTGAACACTGAAGCTTTCTTT. Its translation: CASKVLNTEAFF.

This clonotype came up many times. V and J are TRBV24-1 and TRBJ2-2, with no clear D. The CDR3 length is 16 residues. Looked up from germline, CDR1 is KGHDR and CDR2 is SFDVKD. V was trimmed by 7 bases and J by 3 bases, leaving 17 bases between them. In DNA, the CDR3 is TGTGCCACCAGCGTTGGACGTAGGGTCGACACCGGGGAGCTGTTTTTT. It yields the protein CATSVGRRVDTGELFF.

At least ten counts were recorded for this clonotype. The CDR3 DNA is TGTGCCAGCAGCTCCACTAGCGGTCTGTACGGGACAGATACGCAGTATTTT. This gives the protein CASSSTSGLYGTDTQYF. The rearrangement uses TRBV7-2 and TRBJ2-3; 8 nucleotides match TRBD2. The CDR3 has 17 residues. J was trimmed by 3 bases and V by 4 bases; bases with no gene match: 12. Looked up from germline, CDR1 is SGHTA and CDR2 is FQGNSA.

Many counts were recorded for this clonotype. The rearrangement joins TRBV7-2 to TRBJ1-5; 8 nucleotides agree with TRBD1. Unmatched junction bases numbered 7, after V lost 5 bases and J lost 4 bases. The CDR3 contains 15 residues. CDR1 is SGHTA, CDR2 FQGNSA, per germline. CDR3 protein: CASSPRTGQNQPQHF. CDR3 bases: TGTGCCAGCAGCCCTCGGACAGGGCAGAATCAGCCCCAGCATTTT.

This clonotype came up many times. CDR3 coding DNA: TGCGCCAGCAGCCAAGACTGGGGGGTGACTAGCGGCTATGGGCAGTACTTC. Its protein product is CASSQDWGVTSGYGQYF. V is TRBV4-3 and J is TRBJ2-7; 9 bases are shared with TRBD2. The CDR3 spans 17 residues. CDR1 and CDR2 (germline): LGHNA, YSLEER. Unmatched junction bases numbered 15, after V lost 0 bases and J lost 9 bases.

This clonotype was recorded many times. The chain uses TRBV6-1 and TRBJ2-7; 9 bases match TRBD2. Germline assignment: CDR1 MNHNS and CDR2 SASEGT. The junction had 10 bases not matched to a gene; V was cut back by 8 bases and J by 5 bases. The CDR3 runs 14 residues. CDR3 in amino acids: CASAVGGRADEQYF. CDR3 in DNA: TGTGCCAGCGCAGTAGGCGGGAGGGCTGACGAGCAGTACTTC.

This clonotype has more than one count but fewer than ten. The chain joins TRBV15 to TRBJ2-5; D unresolved. CDR1 is LNHNV, CDR2 YYDKDF, per germline (reference sequence). This CDR3 has 12 amino acids. Between the trimmed V and J ends, which lost 3 bases and 0 bases, there was a span of 2 bases. The CDR3 is CATSSHQETQYF. The DNA for the CDR3 is TGTGCCACCAGCAGTCACCAAGAGACCCAGTACTTC.

This chain links TRBV24-1 with TRBJ1-1; D perhaps matches TRBD1 (5 bases). V was cut by 2 bases and J by 4 bases, with 16 bases left in between. This CDR3 spans 16 amino acids. Germline V gene data show CDR1 as KGHDR and CDR2 as SFDVKD. Written as DNA, the CDR3 is TGTGCCACCAGTGATTCAAAGGGATGGGGCGGCACTGAAGCTTTCTTT. This codes for CATSDSKGWGGTEAFF.

This clonotype was seen many times. The chain couples TRBV7-8 to TRBJ1-4; D is possibly TRBD1 (5 bases). Deletions cut 3 bases from V and 8 bases from J, with 16 bases between. The germline CDR1 and CDR2 sequences are SGHVS and FQNEAQ. The CDR3 extends over 15 amino acids. This CDR3 is CASSFGGRSGEKLFF. DNA for the CDR3: TGTGCCAGCAGCTTCGGGGGACGAAGCGGGGAAAAACTGTTTTTT. Full variable domain (remainder filled in from reference TRBV7-8 and TRBJ1-4): GAGVSQSPRYKVAKRGQDVALRCDPISGHVSLFWYQQALGQGPEFLTYFQNEAQLDKSGLPSDRFFAERPEGSVSTLKIQRTQQEDSAVYLCASSFGGRSGEKLFFGSGTQLSVL.